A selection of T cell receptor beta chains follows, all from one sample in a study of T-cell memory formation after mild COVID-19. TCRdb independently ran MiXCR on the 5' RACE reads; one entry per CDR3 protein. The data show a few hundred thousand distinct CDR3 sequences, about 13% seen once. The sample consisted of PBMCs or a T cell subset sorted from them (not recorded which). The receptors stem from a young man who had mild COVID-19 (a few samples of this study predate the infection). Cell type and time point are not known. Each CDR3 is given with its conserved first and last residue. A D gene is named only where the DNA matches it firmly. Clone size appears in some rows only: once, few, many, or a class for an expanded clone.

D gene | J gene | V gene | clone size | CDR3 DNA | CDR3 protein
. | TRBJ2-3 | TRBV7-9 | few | TGTGCCAGCAGCCCGGGGAAGGCTAGCACAGATACGCAGTATTTT | CASSPGKASTDTQYF
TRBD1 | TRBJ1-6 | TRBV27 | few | TGTGCCAGCACCAAACGGCAGGGGGATTCACCCCTCCACTTT | CASTKRQGDSPLHF
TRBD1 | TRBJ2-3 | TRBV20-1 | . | TGCAGTGCAGGGACAGTTTTACTAAGCACAGATACGCAGTATTTT | CSAGTVLLSTDTQYF
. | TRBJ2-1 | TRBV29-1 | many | TGCAGCGTTTTACAGCACTACAATGAGCAGTTCTTC | CSVLQHYNEQFF
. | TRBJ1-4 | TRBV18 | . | TGTGCCAGCTCACCAGCCAGTATTCGGGATGAAAAACTGTTTTTT | CASSPASIRDEKLFF
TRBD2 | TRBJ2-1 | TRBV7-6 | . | TGTGCCAGCAGCTTGGGGCCCCGACTAGCGGGGGGGATGTACAATGAGCAGTTCTTC | CASSLGPRLAGGMYNEQFF
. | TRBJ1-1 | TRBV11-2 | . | . | CASSFRGRRDTEAFF
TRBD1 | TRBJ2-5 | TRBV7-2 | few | TGTGCCAGCCGCTTTGGAGGGGCAGGGGGCGTGGAGACCCAGTACTTC | CASRFGGAGGVETQYF
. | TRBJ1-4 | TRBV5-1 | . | TGCGCCAGCAGCCCCAGGAGTGGACCTAATGAAAAACTGTTTTTT | CASSPRSGPNEKLFF
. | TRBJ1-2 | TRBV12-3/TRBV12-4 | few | TGTGCCAGCAGTCCCGGACAGTGGGGTATGAATGGCTACACCTTC | CASSPGQWGMNGYTF
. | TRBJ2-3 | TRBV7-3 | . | TGTGCCAGCAGCTCTGGGGACTTCTACACAGATACGCAGTATTTT | CASSSGDFYTDTQYF
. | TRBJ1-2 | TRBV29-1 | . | TGCAGCGTCGTCGGGACACAAGATGGCTACACCTTC | CSVVGTQDGYTF
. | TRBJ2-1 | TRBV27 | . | TGTGCCAGCAGTTTAACGGCCCCAGGCATCCCTAACAATGAGCAGTTCTTC | CASSLTAPGIPNNEQFF
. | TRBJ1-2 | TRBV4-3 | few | TGCGCCAGCAGCCAGGCCACAGGGCTTGGCTACACCTTC | CASSQATGLGYTF
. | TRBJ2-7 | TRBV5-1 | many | TGCGCCAGCAGCTTGGGCGCTGGACCCTACGAGCAGTACTTC | CASSLGAGPYEQYF
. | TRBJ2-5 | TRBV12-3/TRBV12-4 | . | TGTGCCAGCAGTTTAAAGGTCGGAGAGACCCAGTACTTC | CASSLKVGETQYF
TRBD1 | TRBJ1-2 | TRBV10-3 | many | TGTGCCATCAGTGATGAGGGGACAGGGAGAGGCTACACCTTC | CAISDEGTGRGYTF
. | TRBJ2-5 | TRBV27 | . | TGTGCCAGCAGTTTAAACAGGAGGGGGGAGACCCAGTACTTC | CASSLNRRGETQYF
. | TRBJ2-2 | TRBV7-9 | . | TGTGCCAGCAGCTCCCAGGAGAACACCGGGGAGCTGTTTTTT | CASSSQENTGELFF
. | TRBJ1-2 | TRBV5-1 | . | TGCGCCAGCAGCTTGGAACCATCCGGTGGCTACACCTTC | CASSLEPSGGYTF
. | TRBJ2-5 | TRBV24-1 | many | TGTGCCACCAGTGATGAGGGTGGTGGACAAGGGTTGGGGACCCAGTACTTC | CATSDEGGGQGLGTQYF
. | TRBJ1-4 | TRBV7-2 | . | TGTGCCAGCAGCTTAGGGGCGACGGAAACTCTGTTTTTT | CASSLGATETLFF
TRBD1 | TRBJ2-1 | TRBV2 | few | TGTGCCAGCAGGGGGTCTGGGGGACAGATCTACAATGAGCAGTTCTTC | CASRGSGGQIYNEQFF